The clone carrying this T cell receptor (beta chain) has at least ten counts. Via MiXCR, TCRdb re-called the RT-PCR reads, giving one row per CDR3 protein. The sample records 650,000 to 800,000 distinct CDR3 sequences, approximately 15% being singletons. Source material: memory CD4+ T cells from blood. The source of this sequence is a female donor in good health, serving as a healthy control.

The CDR3 loop is CASSQDGRTGPQPQHF. The CDR3 nucleotides are TGCGCCAGCAGCCAAGATGGCAGGACAGGGCCTCAGCCCCAGCATTTT. The chain combines TRBV4-3 with TRBJ1-5; 8 nucleotides match TRBD1. CDR1 and CDR2 (germline): LGHNA, YSLEER. The ends lost 0 bases at V and 6 bases at J; junction bases unmatched: 7. The CDR3 covers 16 residues.